Listed here are 12 T cell receptor beta chains from one sample, sequenced in a study of shared clonotypes between healthy human individuals. Generated by immunoSEQ multiplex PCR, the TCRdb table keeps only in-frame clones and is missing some. The repertoire consists of fewer than 1 million clones, with 96% occurring once and the leading ten covering over 0.2%. The naive CD8 fraction comprised CD45RO-negative cells positively selected for CCR7 and excluded terminally differentiated effector memory CD45RA+ cells. Sequencing used naive CD8+ T cells sorted from blood. The receptors stem from a man aged 25 to 40 in good health.

The V and J genes are TRBV7-6 and TRBJ1-4; 7 bases align to TRBD1. Looked up from germline, CDR1 is SGHVS and CDR2 is FNYEAQ. V dropped 0 bases and J dropped 4; count of bases not matched to a gene: 14. The CDR3 is made up of 19 amino acids. In nucleotides, the CDR3 is TGTGCCAGCAGCTTAGCGTCATCGGAACTGGGACAGCATAATGAAAAACTGTTTTTT. It encodes CASSLASSELGQHNEKLFF.

The V and J genes are TRBV7-9 and TRBJ1-1; D may be TRBD1 (5 bases). The V and J ends lost 1 base and 4 bases respectively, with 13 bases between them. CDR3 length equals 15 residues. Germline V gene lookup returns CDR1 SEHNR and CDR2 FQNEAQ (reference sequence). CDR3: CASSLVGALSTEAFF. The CDR3, as DNA: TGTGCCAGCAGCTTAGTTGGGGCGTTGAGCACTGAAGCTTTCTTT.

The rearrangement uses TRBV2 and TRBJ2-1, with 7 bases that match TRBD2. This CDR3 contains 16 residues. V shed 4 bases, J shed 1 base, and the junction held 7 bases outside the gene matches. Germline-derived CDR1 and CDR2 are SNHLY and FYNNEI. CDR3 in DNA: TGTGCCAGCAGTGGTTGGCGGGAGAGATCCTACAATGAGCAGTTCTTC. Amino acid sequence: CASSGWRERSYNEQFF.

The gene calls are TRBV4-3 and TRBJ2-7; 9 nucleotides line up with TRBD2. J gave up 6 bases and V 1 base, and 10 bases lay outside the gene matches. Germline V lookup: CDR1 LGHNA, CDR2 YSLEER. The CDR3 runs to 16 residues. The DNA for the CDR3 is TGCGCCAGCAGCCAAGGACTAGCGGAGAGAATATCCGAGCAGTACTTC. Encoded protein: CASSQGLAERISEQYF.

The chain joins TRBV28 to TRBJ2-2; no firm D call. This CDR3 has 15 amino acids. With 5 bases removed from V and 4 bases from J, the gap between germline ends came to 14 bases. Per germline, CDR1 MDHEN and CDR2 SYDVKM. CDR3 loop: CASSPPGLTTGELFF. The CDR3 coding sequence is TGTGCCAGCAGTCCACCTGGGCTTACCACCGGGGAGCTGTTTTTT. Variable domain in full (rest from reference TRBV28 and TRBJ2-2): DVKVTQSSRYLVKRTGEKVFLECVQDMDHENMFWYRQDPGLGLRLIYFSYDVKMKEKGDIPEGYSVSREKKERFSLILESASTNQTSMYLCASSPPGLTTGELFFGEGSRLTVL.

The V call is TRBV4-3, the J call TRBJ2-7; 7 nucleotides agree with TRBD2. Germline CDR1 reads LGHNA; CDR2 reads YSLEER. CDR3 length equals 15 residues. Unmatched junction bases numbered 5, after V lost 1 base and J lost 2 bases. The CDR3 region is CASSQAPLAAYEQYF. Here the CDR3 DNA reads TGCGCCAGCAGCCAAGCTCCGCTAGCGGCCTACGAGCAGTACTTC.

This sequence joins TRBV13 and TRBJ1-1; D is ambiguous. V lost 1 base and J 1 base, leaving 10 bases between the germline ends. This CDR3 comprises 15 residues. The germline gives CDR1 PRHDT, CDR2 FYEKMQ (reference sequence). CDR3 sequence: CASSLDVDKNTEAFF. CDR3 coding DNA: TGTGCCAGCAGCTTAGACGTAGACAAGAACACTGAAGCTTTCTTT.

The chain combines TRBV4-1 with TRBJ1-4, with 8 positions matching TRBD1. The V and J ends lost 0 bases and 2 bases, in that order; junction bases with no gene match: 5. The length of the CDR3 is 17 residues. Germline CDR1 and CDR2: MGHRA and YSYEKL. CDR3 coding DNA: TGCGCCAGCAGCCAAGATCCCCGGACAGGGACTAATGAAAAACTGTTTTTT. Translation gives CASSQDPRTGTNEKLFF.

This chain connects TRBV7-6 to TRBJ2-7; TRBD1 might be the D (6 bases). This CDR3 spans 16 amino acids. Trimming pared 2 bases from V and 1 base from J, leaving 15 bases between. Germline V gene lookup returns CDR1 SGHVS and CDR2 FNYEAQ. The CDR3 region is CASSLFGGAGSYEQYF. The CDR3 nucleotides are TGTGCCAGCAGCTTATTTGGGGGCGCAGGGTCCTACGAGCAGTACTTC.

V usage is TRBV7-2 and J usage is TRBJ1-5; tentatively, D is TRBD1 (6 bases). V was cut by 4 bases and J by 0 bases, with 13 bases left in between. The CDR3 sequence is 16 residues long. CDR1 and CDR2 from the germline V gene are SGHTA and FQGNSA. In nucleotides, the CDR3 is TGTGCCAGCAGCTCGGACAGCCCGTATAGCAATCAGCCCCAGCATTTT. Encoded protein: CASSSDSPYSNQPQHF. The whole variable domain, remainder taken from reference TRBV7-2 and TRBJ1-5, is GAGVSQSPSNKVTEKGKDVELRCDPISGHTALYWYRQSLGQGLEFLIYFQGNSAPDKSGLPSDRFSAERTGGSVSTLTIQRTQQEDSAVYLCASSSDSPYSNQPQHFGDGTRLSIL.

V usage is TRBV12-5 and J usage is TRBJ2-1; D call uncertain. In germline, CDR1 is LGHNT, CDR2 FRNRAP. Trimming stripped 3 bases from V and 7 bases from J, with 7 bases between. This CDR3 is 12 amino acids long. In nucleotides, the CDR3 is TGTGCTAGTGGTTTAGGTTGGAATGAGCAGTTCTTC. Residues: CASGLGWNEQFF. The variable domain in full, completed from reference TRBV12-5 and TRBJ2-1, reads DARVTQTPRHKVTEMGQEVTMRCQPILGHNTVFWYRQTMMQGLELLAYFRNRAPLDDSGMPKDRFSAEMPDATLATLKIQPSEPRDSAVYFCASGLGWNEQFFGPGTRLTVL.

The chain recombines TRBV7-9 with TRBJ2-5, with D possibly TRBD1 on 6 matching bases. The V end lost 5 bases, the J end lost 4 bases, and 20 bases lay between the germline ends. Per the germline V gene, CDR1 is SEHNR and CDR2 is FQNEAQ (reference sequence). The CDR3 is 16 amino acids. The CDR3 region is CASSHVGHPGSETQYF. The CDR3 coding sequence is TGTGCCAGCAGCCATGTGGGACACCCTGGATCAGAGACCCAGTACTTC.